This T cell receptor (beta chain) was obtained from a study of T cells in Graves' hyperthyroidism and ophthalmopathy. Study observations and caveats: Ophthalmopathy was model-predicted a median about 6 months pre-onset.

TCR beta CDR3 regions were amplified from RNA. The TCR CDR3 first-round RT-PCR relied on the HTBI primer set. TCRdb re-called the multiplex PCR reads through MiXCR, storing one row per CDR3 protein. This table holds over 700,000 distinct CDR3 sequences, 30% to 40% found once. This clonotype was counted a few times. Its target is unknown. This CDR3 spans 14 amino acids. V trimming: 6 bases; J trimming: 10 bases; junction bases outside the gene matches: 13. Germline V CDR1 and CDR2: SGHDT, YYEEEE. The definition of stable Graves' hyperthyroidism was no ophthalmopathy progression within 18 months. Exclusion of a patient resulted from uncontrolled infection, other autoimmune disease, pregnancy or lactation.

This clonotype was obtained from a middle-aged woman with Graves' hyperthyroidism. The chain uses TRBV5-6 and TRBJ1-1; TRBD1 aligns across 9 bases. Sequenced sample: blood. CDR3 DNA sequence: TGTGCCAGCACCCGGGTCCCGGGACAGGGTTCAGCTTTCTTT. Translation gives CASTRVPGQGSAFF.